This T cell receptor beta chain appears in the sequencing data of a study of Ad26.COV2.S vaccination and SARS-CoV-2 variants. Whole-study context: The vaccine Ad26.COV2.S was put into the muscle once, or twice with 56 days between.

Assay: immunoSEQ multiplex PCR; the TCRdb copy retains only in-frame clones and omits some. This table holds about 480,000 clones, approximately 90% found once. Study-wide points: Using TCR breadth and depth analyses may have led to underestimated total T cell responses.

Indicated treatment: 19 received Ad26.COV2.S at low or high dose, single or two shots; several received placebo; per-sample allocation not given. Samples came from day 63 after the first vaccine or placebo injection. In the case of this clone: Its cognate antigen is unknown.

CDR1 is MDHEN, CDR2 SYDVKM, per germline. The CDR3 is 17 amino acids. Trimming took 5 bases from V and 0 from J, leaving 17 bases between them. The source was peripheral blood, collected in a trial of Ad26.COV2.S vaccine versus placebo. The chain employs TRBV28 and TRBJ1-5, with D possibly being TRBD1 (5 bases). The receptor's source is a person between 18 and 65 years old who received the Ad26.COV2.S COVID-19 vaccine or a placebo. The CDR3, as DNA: TGTGCCAGCAGTCCCCGTGGGGCGGGATTTAGCAATCAGCCCCAGCATTTT. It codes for CASSPRGAGFSNQPQHF. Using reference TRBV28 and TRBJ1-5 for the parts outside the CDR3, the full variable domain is DVKVTQSSRYLVKRTGEKVFLECVQDMDHENMFWYRQDPGLGLRLIYFSYDVKMKEKGDIPEGYSVSREKKERFSLILESASTNQTSMYLCASSPRGAGFSNQPQHFGDGTRLSIL.